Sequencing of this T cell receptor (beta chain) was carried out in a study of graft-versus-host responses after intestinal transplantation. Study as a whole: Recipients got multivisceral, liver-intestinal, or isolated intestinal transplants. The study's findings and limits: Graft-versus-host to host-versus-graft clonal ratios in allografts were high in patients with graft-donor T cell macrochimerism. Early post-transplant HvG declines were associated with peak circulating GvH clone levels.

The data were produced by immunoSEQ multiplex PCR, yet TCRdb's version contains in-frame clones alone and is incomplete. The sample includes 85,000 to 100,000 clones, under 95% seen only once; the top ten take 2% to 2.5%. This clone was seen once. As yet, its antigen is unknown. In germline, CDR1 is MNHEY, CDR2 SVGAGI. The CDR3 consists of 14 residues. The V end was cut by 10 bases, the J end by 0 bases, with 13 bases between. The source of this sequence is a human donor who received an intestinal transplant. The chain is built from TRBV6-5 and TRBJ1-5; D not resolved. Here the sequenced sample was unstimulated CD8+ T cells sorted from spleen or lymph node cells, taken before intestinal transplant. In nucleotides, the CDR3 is TGTGCCACGAGGGCATCACCTAGCAATCAGCCCCAGCATTTT. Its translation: CATRASPSNQPQHF.